The 12 T cell receptor beta chains in this list originate from one sample, sequenced in a study of T-cell reconstitution after alpha-beta-depleted transplantation in children. TCRbeta library preparation incorporated unique molecular identifiers. TCRdb re-derived calls from the PCR reads in MiXCR, one entry per CDR3 protein. The sample records about 490,000 distinct CDR3 sequences, roughly a tenth being singletons. The sample in question was PBMCs, obtained before TCRalphabeta/CD19-depleted stem cell transplant. Receptor source: a child aged 2 to 10 with inherited bone marrow failure, due to receive a stem cell transplant.

This clonotype occurred many times. V is TRBV11-2 and J is TRBJ2-7; no clear D gene. Trimming shortened V by 5 bases and J by 3 bases, and 5 bases separated the two germline ends. Germline V gene data show CDR1 as SGHAT and CDR2 as FQNNGV. The CDR3 has 11 residues. CDR3 in DNA: TGTGCCAGCAGCCTTAACTACGAGCAGTACTTC. It yields the protein CASSLNYEQYF.

This clonotype has at least ten counts. This chain connects TRBV10-3 to TRBJ2-2, with D unresolved. The CDR3 is 13 residues long. The germline gives CDR1 ENHRY, CDR2 SYGVKD. V was clipped by 0 bases and J by 7 bases, with 6 bases between them. Written as DNA, the CDR3 is TGTGCCATCAGTGAGTCTGTCGACGGGGAGCTGTTTTTT. The encoded protein is CAISESVDGELFF.

In the case of this clonotype: A much larger clone differs from this one at a single base, so this may be a read error. The chain links TRBV7-2 to TRBJ2-7; D ambiguous. V lost 3 bases and J 4 bases, leaving 13 bases between the germline ends. CDR3 length: 14 residues. Per the germline V gene, CDR1 is SGHTA and CDR2 is FQGNSA. CDR3 amino acids: CASSFVGPGYEQYF. The DNA of the CDR3 is TGTGCCAGCAGCTTCGTAGGGCCGGGTTACGAGCAGTACTTC. The whole variable domain, filled in from reference TRBV7-2 and TRBJ2-7, reads GAGVSQSPSNKVTEKGKDVELRCDPISGHTALYWYRQSLGQGLEFLIYFQGNSAPDKSGLPSDRFSAERTGGSVSTLTIQRTQQEDSAVYLCASSFVGPGYEQYFGPGTRLTVT.

This clonotype occurred many times. J is TRBJ2-3 and V is TRBV10-3; 7 positions agree with TRBD1. This CDR3 has 14 residues. V shed 6 bases, J shed 0 bases, and the junction held 3 bases outside the gene matches. Germline values: CDR1 ENHRY, CDR2 SYGVKD. CDR3 nucleotides: TGTGCCATCAGGAGGGACAGCAGCACAGATACGCAGTATTTT. Translating it yields CAIRRDSSTDTQYF.

This clonotype has only a few counts. The chain joins TRBV18 to TRBJ2-2; D remains ambiguous. The germline CDR1 and CDR2 sequences are KGHSH and LQKENI. Trimming stripped 0 bases from V and 7 bases from J, with 6 bases between. This CDR3 contains 13 residues. CDR3 region: CASSPPSDGELFF. Here the CDR3 DNA reads TGTGCCAGCTCACCACCGAGCGACGGGGAGCTGTTTTTT.

In its sample, this clonotype was seen many times. V usage is TRBV3-1 and J usage is TRBJ1-3; D unresolved. The CDR3 loop spans 11 amino acids. Germline V gene sequence: CDR1 LGHDT, CDR2 YNNKEL (reference sequence). Trimming stripped 4 bases from V and 5 bases from J, with 3 bases between. In DNA form, the CDR3 reads TGTGCCAGCAGCCTCAGAAACACCATATATTTT. This encodes CASSLRNTIYF.

This clonotype was seen ten or more times. The chain couples TRBV12-3 or TRBV12-4 to TRBJ2-1; no clear D gene. The ends were cut back, 8 bases at V and 4 bases at J, with 9 bases in the middle. The CDR3 runs to 12 residues. The CDR3, as DNA: TGTGCCAGCTGCCGCATTTACAATGAGCAGTTCTTC. Protein sequence: CASCRIYNEQFF.

This clonotype occurred a few times. This chain joins TRBV18 and TRBJ1-1; no clear D. V was clipped by 1 base and J by 1 base, with 10 bases between them. Per germline, CDR1 KGHSH and CDR2 LQKENI. CDR3 size: 15 residues. As DNA, the CDR3 is TGTGCCAGCTCACCACGGGTTGTTCAGAACACTGAAGCTTTCTTT. This translates into CASSPRVVQNTEAFF.

This clonotype was seen repeatedly, ten times or more. V and J are TRBV10-3 and TRBJ1-2; D possibly corresponds to TRBD1 (5 bases). Germline assignment: CDR1 ENHRY and CDR2 SYGVKD. The V gene lost 1 base and the J gene lost 2 bases, with 11 bases spanning the gap. This CDR3 spans 15 amino acids. The CDR3 DNA reads as TGTGCCATCAGTGAGTTCCCGGAGGGGAACTATGGCTACACCTTC. Protein sequence: CAISEFPEGNYGYTF.

In this sample, this clonotype turned up many times. The J gene is TRBJ2-7, the V gene TRBV10-3, with D unresolved. The CDR3 length is 13 residues. Germline V gene data show CDR1 as ENHRY and CDR2 as SYGVKD. V dropped 9 bases and J dropped 2 bases, with 14 bases sitting between them. CDR3 amino acids: CAIEGHQTYEQYF. The CDR3 DNA follows: TGTGCCATTGAAGGTCACCAGACCTACGAGCAGTACTTC.

The chain is built from TRBV7-2 and TRBJ2-1; 7 positions match TRBD2. Germline V gene sequence: CDR1 SGHTA, CDR2 FQGNSA. The CDR3 is 14 amino acids. Trimming took 1 base from V and 7 from J; bases not matched to a gene: 4. The CDR3 nucleotides are TGTGCCAGCAGCTTAGTGTGGCGGGAGAATGAGCAGTTCTTC. This encodes CASSLVWRENEQFF.

J is TRBJ2-7 and V is TRBV20-1; 7 bases align to TRBD1. The CDR3 sequence is 15 residues long. Germline trimming cut 6 bases from V and 1 base from J; bases unmatched to any gene: 12. Germline V gene sequence: CDR1 DFQATT, CDR2 SNEGSKA (reference sequence). CDR3 bases: TGCAGTGCGGTGGGACAGTGGTATAGATCCTACGAGCAGTACTTC. As protein: CSAVGQWYRSYEQYF.